This is a list of T cell receptor beta chains from one sample in a study of T cell changes during pregnancy in multiple sclerosis. Profiling relied on immunoSEQ multiplex PCR, and the TCRdb table lists in-frame clones only, not all of them. The table lists under 85,000 clones, 90% of them singletons. The input for sequencing was peripheral blood, taken after pregnancy. The receptor source for this set is a female donor in good health, enrolled as a control in a pregnancy study. Each CDR3 is given with its conserved first and last residue. The order of the fields is D gene, J gene, V gene, clone size, CDR3 protein, CDR3 DNA. D genes are given only for firm matches. The listing skips clone size in some rows; elsewhere it reads once, few, many or a size class.

d_gene: -
j_gene: TRBJ2-7
v_gene: TRBV21-1
abundance: once
CDR3aa: CASSRQGQNGSRGYEQYF
CDR3nt: TGTGCCAGCAGCAGACAGGGACAAAACGGCTCGAGAGGCTACGAGCAGTACTTC

d_gene: TRBD1
j_gene: TRBJ1-2
v_gene: TRBV18
abundance: -
CDR3aa: CASSPGQGGYGYTF
CDR3nt: TGTGCCAGCTCACCAGGACAGGGTGGCTATGGCTACACCTTC

d_gene: TRBD2
j_gene: TRBJ2-1
v_gene: TRBV19
abundance: -
CDR3aa: CASSLPTSGDNEQFF
CDR3nt: TGTGCCAGTAGTCTTCCGACTAGCGGTGACAATGAGCAGTTCTTC

d_gene: TRBD1
j_gene: TRBJ1-5
v_gene: TRBV30
abundance: -
CDR3aa: CAWANRDRVSNQPQHF
CDR3nt: TGTGCCTGGGCAAACCGGGACAGGGTAAGCAATCAGCCCCAGCATTTT

d_gene: -
j_gene: TRBJ2-7
v_gene: TRBV7-2
abundance: -
CDR3aa: CASSRGDYEQYF
CDR3nt: TGTGCCAGCAGCCGCGGGGATTACGAGCAGTACTTC

d_gene: -
j_gene: TRBJ1-1
v_gene: TRBV6-1
abundance: -
CDR3aa: CASSVRDMNTEAFF
CDR3nt: TGTGCCAGCAGTGTCCGGGATATGAACACTGAAGCTTTCTTT

d_gene: TRBD2
j_gene: TRBJ2-1
v_gene: TRBV18
abundance: -
CDR3aa: CASSPTSGGSYNEQFF
CDR3nt: TGTGCCAGCTCACCAACTAGCGGGGGCTCCTACAATGAGCAGTTCTTC

d_gene: TRBD1
j_gene: TRBJ1-2
v_gene: TRBV30
abundance: -
CDR3aa: CAWRGHRDRVLLAYGYTF
CDR3nt: TGTGCCTGGAGGGGTCATCGGGACAGGGTCTTACTCGCCTATGGCTACACCTTC

d_gene: -
j_gene: TRBJ2-7
v_gene: TRBV4-3
abundance: -
CDR3aa: CASSQVDSPSYEQYF
CDR3nt: TGCGCCAGCAGCCAAGTCGACAGCCCATCCTACGAGCAGTACTTC

d_gene: -
j_gene: TRBJ2-5
v_gene: TRBV5-1
abundance: -
CDR3aa: CASSLGAGETQYF
CDR3nt: TGCGCCAGCAGCTTGGGGGCAGGGGAGACCCAGTACTTC

d_gene: TRBD2
j_gene: TRBJ2-1
v_gene: TRBV25-1
abundance: -
CDR3aa: CASSLADLYNEQFF
CDR3nt: TGTGCCAGCAGTCTAGCGGATCTTTACAATGAGCAGTTCTTC

d_gene: TRBD2
j_gene: TRBJ2-1
v_gene: TRBV7-2
abundance: -
CDR3aa: CASSLSRLAGGYNEQFF
CDR3nt: TGTGCCAGCAGCTTAAGTAGGCTAGCGGGGGGCTACAATGAGCAGTTCTTC

d_gene: TRBD2
j_gene: TRBJ2-1
v_gene: TRBV27
abundance: once
CDR3aa: CASRGTSGINEQFF
CDR3nt: TGTGCCAGCAGGGGGACTAGCGGGATTAATGAGCAGTTCTTC

d_gene: TRBD1
j_gene: TRBJ1-1
v_gene: TRBV7-2
abundance: few
CDR3aa: CASSFGQGRAFF
CDR3nt: TGTGCCAGCAGCTTCGGACAGGGGCGTGCTTTCTTT

d_gene: TRBD1
j_gene: TRBJ1-6
v_gene: TRBV7-6
abundance: -
CDR3aa: CASSLQGGEGPLHF
CDR3nt: TGTGCCAGCAGCTTACAAGGGGGCGAGGGACCCCTCCACTTT

d_gene: -
j_gene: TRBJ1-2
v_gene: TRBV2
abundance: few
CDR3aa: CASSARGNYGYTF
CDR3nt: TGTGCCAGCAGTGCTCGAGGAAACTATGGCTACACCTTC

d_gene: -
j_gene: TRBJ1-2
v_gene: TRBV27
abundance: -
CDR3aa: CASGPVGRGTNYGYTF
CDR3nt: TGTGCCAGCGGCCCAGTGGGAAGGGGGACAAACTATGGCTACACCTTC

d_gene: -
j_gene: TRBJ1-6
v_gene: TRBV10-3
abundance: -
CDR3aa: CAGRTGRDSPLHF
CDR3nt: TGTGCCGGCCGCACAGGGAGAGACTCACCCCTCCACTTT

d_gene: -
j_gene: TRBJ1-1
v_gene: TRBV2
abundance: -
CDR3aa: CASERGTEAFF
CDR3nt: TGTGCCAGCGAGCGAGGCACTGAAGCTTTCTTT

d_gene: TRBD2
j_gene: TRBJ2-1
v_gene: TRBV4-1
abundance: -
CDR3aa: CASSQIGGGEGEQFF
CDR3nt: TGCGCCAGCAGCCAAATTGGGGGAGGGGAGGGTGAGCAGTTCTTC

d_gene: -
j_gene: TRBJ1-3
v_gene: TRBV5-4
abundance: -
CDR3aa: CASSLAQVGNTIYF
CDR3nt: TGTGCCAGCAGCTTGGCCCAGGTTGGAAACACCATATATTTT

d_gene: -
j_gene: TRBJ2-7
v_gene: TRBV7-6
abundance: -
CDR3aa: CASSLTSTDYEQYF
CDR3nt: TGTGCCAGCAGCCTCACTAGCACGGACTACGAGCAGTACTTC

d_gene: TRBD1
j_gene: TRBJ2-2
v_gene: TRBV18
abundance: -
CDR3aa: CASSPLRQGPNTGELFF
CDR3nt: TGTGCCAGCTCACCACTTCGACAGGGCCCGAACACCGGGGAGCTGTTTTTT

d_gene: -
j_gene: TRBJ1-6
v_gene: TRBV6-5
abundance: -
CDR3aa: CASSFGQASPLHF
CDR3nt: TGTGCCAGCAGTTTTGGGCAGGCATCACCCCTCCACTTT

d_gene: TRBD2
j_gene: TRBJ2-5
v_gene: TRBV5-1
abundance: -
CDR3aa: CASSPSGDQETQYF
CDR3nt: TGCGCCAGCAGTCCGAGCGGGGACCAAGAGACCCAGTACTTC